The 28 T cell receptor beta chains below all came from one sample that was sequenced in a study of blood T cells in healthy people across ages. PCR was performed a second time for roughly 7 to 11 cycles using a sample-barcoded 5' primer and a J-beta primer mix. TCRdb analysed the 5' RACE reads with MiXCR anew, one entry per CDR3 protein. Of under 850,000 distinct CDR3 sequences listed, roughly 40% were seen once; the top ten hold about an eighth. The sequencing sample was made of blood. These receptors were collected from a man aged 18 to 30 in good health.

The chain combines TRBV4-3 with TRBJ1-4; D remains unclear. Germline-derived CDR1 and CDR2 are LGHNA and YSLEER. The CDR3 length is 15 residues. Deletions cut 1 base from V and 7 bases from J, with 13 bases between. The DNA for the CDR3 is TGCGCCAGCAGCCAAGGCCCCCAGGCGGGTGAAAAACTGTTTTTT. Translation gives CASSQGPQAGEKLFF.

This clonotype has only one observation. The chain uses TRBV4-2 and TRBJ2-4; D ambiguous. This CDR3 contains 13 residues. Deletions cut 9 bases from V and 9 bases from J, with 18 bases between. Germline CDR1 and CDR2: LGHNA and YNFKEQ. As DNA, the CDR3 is TGTGCCAGGGCCCCGAGAGGATGGAGCATTCAGTACTTC. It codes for CARAPRGWSIQYF.

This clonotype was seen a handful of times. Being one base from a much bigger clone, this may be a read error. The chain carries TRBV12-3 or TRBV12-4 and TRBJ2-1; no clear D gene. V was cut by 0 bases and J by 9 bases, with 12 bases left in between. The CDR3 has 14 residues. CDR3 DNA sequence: TGTGCCAGCAGTTTAGCGGATTTGGGTTCTGAGCAGTTCTTC. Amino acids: CASSLADLGSEQFF.

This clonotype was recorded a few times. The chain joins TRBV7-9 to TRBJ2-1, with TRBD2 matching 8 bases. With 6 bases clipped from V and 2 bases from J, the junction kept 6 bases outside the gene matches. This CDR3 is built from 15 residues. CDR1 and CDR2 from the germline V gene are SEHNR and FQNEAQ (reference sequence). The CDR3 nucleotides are TGTGCCAGCAGTTCCGGGAGGGGCGCCTACAATGAGCAGTTCTTC. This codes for CASSSGRGAYNEQFF.

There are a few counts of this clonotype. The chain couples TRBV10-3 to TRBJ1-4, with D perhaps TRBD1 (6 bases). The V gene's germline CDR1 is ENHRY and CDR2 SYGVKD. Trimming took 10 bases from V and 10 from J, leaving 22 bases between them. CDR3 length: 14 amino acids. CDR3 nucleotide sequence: TGTGCCACGAACACAAACACAGGGACGGGAAAACTGTTTTTT. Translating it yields CATNTNTGTGKLFF.

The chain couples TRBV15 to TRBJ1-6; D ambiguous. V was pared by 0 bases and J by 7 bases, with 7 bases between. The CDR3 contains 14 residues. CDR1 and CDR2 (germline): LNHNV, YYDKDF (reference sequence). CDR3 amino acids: CATSRDRGNSPLHF. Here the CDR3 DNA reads TGTGCCACCAGCAGAGATCGAGGAAATTCACCCCTCCACTTT.

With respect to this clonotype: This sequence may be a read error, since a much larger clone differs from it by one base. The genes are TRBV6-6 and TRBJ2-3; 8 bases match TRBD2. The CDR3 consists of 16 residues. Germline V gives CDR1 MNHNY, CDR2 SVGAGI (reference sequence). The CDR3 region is CASSYERGSSTDTLYF. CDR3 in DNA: TGTGCCAGCAGTTACGAGCGGGGGAGTAGCACAGATACGCTGTATTTT.

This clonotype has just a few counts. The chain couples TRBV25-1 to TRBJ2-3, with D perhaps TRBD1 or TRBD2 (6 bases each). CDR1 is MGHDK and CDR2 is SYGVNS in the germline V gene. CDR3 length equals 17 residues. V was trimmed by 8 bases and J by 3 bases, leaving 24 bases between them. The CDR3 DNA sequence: TGTGCCAGCGCCATGTGGGGGGCCGGGATGGGGACAGATACGCAGTATTTT. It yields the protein CASAMWGAGMGTDTQYF.

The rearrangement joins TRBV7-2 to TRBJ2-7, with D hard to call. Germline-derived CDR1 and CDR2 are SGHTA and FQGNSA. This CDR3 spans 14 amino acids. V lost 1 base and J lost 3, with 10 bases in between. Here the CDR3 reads CASSLGEAHYEQYF. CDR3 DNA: TGTGCCAGCAGCTTAGGCGAGGCCCACTACGAGCAGTACTTC.

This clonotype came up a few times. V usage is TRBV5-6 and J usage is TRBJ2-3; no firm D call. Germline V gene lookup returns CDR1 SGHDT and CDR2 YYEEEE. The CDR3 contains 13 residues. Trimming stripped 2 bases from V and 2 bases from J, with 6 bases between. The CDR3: CASSFEPTDTQYF. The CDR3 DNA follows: TGTGCCAGCAGCTTTGAACCCACAGATACGCAGTATTTT.

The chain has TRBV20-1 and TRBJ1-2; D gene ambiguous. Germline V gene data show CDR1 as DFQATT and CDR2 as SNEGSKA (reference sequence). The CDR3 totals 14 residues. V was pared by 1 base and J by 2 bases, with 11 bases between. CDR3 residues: CSARGSPFNYGYTF. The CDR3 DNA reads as TGCAGTGCTAGAGGGTCGCCGTTCAACTATGGCTACACCTTC.

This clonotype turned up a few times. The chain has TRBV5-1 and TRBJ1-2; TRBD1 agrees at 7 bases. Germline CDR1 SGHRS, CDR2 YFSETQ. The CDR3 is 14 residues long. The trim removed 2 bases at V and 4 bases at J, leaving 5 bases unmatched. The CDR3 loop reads CASSFPTGTYGYTF. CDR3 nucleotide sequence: TGCGCCAGCAGCTTCCCGACAGGGACCTATGGCTACACCTTC.

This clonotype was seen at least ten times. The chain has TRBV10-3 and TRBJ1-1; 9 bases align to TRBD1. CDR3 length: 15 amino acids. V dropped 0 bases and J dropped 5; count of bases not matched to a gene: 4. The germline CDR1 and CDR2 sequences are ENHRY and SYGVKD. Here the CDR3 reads CAISESTGGGTEAFF. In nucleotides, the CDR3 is TGTGCCATCAGTGAGTCGACAGGGGGAGGAACTGAAGCTTTCTTT.

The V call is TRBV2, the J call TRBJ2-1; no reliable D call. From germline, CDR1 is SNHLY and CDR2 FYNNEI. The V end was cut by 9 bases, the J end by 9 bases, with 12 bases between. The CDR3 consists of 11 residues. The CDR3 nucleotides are TGTGCCAGTTCGGCCGCGCCTGAGCAGTTCTTC. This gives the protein CASSAAPEQFF.

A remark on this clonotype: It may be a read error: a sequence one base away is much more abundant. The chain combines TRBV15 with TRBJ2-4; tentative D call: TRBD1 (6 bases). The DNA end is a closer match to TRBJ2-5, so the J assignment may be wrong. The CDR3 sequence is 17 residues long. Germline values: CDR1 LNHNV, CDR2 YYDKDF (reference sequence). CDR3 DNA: TGTGCCACCAGCAGAGACTCCGGGGACAATCCCCAAGAGACCCAGTACTTC. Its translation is CATSRDSGDNPQETQYF.

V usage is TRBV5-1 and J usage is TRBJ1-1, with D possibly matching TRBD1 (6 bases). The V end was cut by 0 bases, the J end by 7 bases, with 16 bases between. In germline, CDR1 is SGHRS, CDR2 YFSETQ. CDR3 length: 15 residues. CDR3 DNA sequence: TGCGCCAGCAGCTTGGGGGTAGCGGGGGCAGGTGAAGCTTTCTTT. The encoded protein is CASSLGVAGAGEAFF. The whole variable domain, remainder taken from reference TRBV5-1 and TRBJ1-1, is KAGVTQTPRYLIKTRGQQVTLSCSPISGHRSVSWYQQTPGQGLQFLFEYFSETQRNKGNFPGRFSGRQFSNSRSEMNVSTLELGDSALYLCASSLGVAGAGEAFFGQGTRLTVV.

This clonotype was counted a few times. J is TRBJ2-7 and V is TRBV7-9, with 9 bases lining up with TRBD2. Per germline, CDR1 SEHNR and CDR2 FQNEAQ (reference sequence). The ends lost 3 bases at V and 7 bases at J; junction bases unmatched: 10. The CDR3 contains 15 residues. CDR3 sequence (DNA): TGTGCCAGCAGCTTTACGACTAGCGGTTACAATGAGCAGTACTTC. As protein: CASSFTTSGYNEQYF.

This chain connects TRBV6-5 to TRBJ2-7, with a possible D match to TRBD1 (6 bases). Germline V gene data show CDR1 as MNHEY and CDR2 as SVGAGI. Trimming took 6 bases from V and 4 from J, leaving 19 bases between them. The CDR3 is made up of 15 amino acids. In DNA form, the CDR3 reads TGTGCCAGCAGAACAGTCAAGGAACAGGGTTACGAGCAGTACTTC. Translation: CASRTVKEQGYEQYF.

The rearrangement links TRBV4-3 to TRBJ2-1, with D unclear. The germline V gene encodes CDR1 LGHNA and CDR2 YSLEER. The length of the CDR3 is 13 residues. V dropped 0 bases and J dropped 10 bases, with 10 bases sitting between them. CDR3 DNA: TGCGCCAGCAGCCAAGATTTAAATAGGGAGCAGTTCTTC. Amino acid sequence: CASSQDLNREQFF.

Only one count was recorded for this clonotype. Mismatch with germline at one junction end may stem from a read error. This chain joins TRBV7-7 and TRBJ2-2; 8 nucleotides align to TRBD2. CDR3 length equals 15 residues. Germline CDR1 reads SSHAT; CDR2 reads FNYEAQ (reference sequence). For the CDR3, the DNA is TGTGCTAGCAGCCCCGGGGGGGGTCTGGCCGGGGAGCTGTTTTTT. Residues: CASSPGGGLAGELFF.

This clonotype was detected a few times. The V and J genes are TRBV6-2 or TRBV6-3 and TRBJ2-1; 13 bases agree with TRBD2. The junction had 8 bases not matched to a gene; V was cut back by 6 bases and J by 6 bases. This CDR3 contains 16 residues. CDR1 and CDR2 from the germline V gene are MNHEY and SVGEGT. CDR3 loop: CASSPLAGGHTNEQFF. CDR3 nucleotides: TGTGCCAGCAGCCCACTAGCGGGGGGGCACACCAATGAGCAGTTCTTC.

CDR3 sequence: CASSDSGTSGNTIYF. Written as DNA, the CDR3 is TGTGCCAGCAGTGATTCAGGGACCTCTGGAAACACCATATATTTT. V usage is TRBV25-1 and J usage is TRBJ1-3; tentative D call: TRBD1 (5 bases). Germline CDR1 MGHDK, CDR2 SYGVNS. The CDR3 covers 15 residues. The V and J ends lost 3 bases and 0 bases respectively, with 9 bases between them.

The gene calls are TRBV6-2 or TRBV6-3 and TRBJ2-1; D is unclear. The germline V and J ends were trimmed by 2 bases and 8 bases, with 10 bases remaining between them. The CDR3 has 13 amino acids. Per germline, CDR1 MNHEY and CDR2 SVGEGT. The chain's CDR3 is CASSYGVGYEQFF. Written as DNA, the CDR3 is TGTGCCAGCAGTTACGGGGTGGGGTATGAGCAGTTCTTC.

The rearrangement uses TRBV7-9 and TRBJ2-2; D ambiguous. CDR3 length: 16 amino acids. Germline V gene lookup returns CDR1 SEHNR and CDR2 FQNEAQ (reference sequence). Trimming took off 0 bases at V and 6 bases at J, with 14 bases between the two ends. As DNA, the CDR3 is TGTGCCAGCAGCTTAGCGCCCCCTTGGTTGCCCGGGGAGCTGTTTTTT. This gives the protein CASSLAPPWLPGELFF.

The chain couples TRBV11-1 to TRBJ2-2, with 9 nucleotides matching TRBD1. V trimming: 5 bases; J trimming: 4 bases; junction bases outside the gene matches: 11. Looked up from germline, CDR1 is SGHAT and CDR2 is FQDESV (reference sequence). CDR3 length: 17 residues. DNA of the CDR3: TGTGCCAGCAGCCGATGGACAGGGGAAGGTAGCACCGGGGAGCTGTTTTTT. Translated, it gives CASSRWTGEGSTGELFF.

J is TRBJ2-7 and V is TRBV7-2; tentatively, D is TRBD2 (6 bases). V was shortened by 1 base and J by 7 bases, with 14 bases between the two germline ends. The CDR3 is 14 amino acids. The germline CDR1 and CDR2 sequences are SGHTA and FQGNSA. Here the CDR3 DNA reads TGTGCCAGCAGCTTAGGGGACTTCCTCAATGAGCAGTACTTC. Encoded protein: CASSLGDFLNEQYF. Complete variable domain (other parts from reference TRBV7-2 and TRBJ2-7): GAGVSQSPSNKVTEKGKDVELRCDPISGHTALYWYRQSLGQGLEFLIYFQGNSAPDKSGLPSDRFSAERTGGSVSTLTIQRTQQEDSAVYLCASSLGDFLNEQYFGPGTRLTVT.

CDR3 nucleotides: TGTGCCAGCGGGGACAGAATCAGGAGGGAGCAGTACTTC. Amino acid sequence: CASGDRIRREQYF. This rearrangement joins TRBV25-1 to TRBJ2-7; 7 bases fit TRBD1. Looked up from germline, CDR1 is MGHDK and CDR2 is SYGVNS. V lost 8 bases and J lost 7; bases outside the gene matches: 11. The CDR3 is made up of 13 amino acids.

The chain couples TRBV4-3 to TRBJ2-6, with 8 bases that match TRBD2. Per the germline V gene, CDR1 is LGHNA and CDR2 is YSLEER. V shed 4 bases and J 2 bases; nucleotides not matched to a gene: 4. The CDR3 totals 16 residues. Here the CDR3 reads CASSRERETGANVLTF. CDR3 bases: TGCGCCAGCAGCCGGGAGCGGGAGACTGGGGCCAACGTCCTGACTTTC.